Presented here are 28 T cell receptor beta chains from one specimen sequenced in a study of blood T cells in healthy people across ages. The authors ran a second PCR of about 6 to 11 cycles using a sample-barcoded 5' primer and a J-beta primer mix. From the 5' RACE reads, TCRdb called clonotypes with MiXCR, one entry per CDR3 protein. Here the sample spans about 1.6 million distinct CDR3 sequences, about 35% being singletons. The material sequenced was blood. These receptors originate from a woman in her 30s in good health.

The sample holds one count of this clonotype. This chain uses TRBV6-1 with TRBJ1-5, with D possibly being TRBD1 (5 bases). This CDR3 contains 15 residues. V shed 8 bases and J shed 0 bases, with 14 bases lying between them. Germline V gene lookup returns CDR1 MNHNS and CDR2 SASEGT. Written as DNA, the CDR3 is TGTGCCAGCCTTCGGGAGGGGTATAGCAATCAGCCCCAGCATTTT. Translated: CASLREGYSNQPQHF.

This clonotype appeared a few times. The chain recombines TRBV6-1 with TRBJ1-2; the D gene is possibly TRBD1 (6 bases). V was pared by 4 bases and J by 3 bases, with 15 bases between. The germline CDR1 and CDR2 sequences are MNHNS and SASEGT. This CDR3 has 15 amino acids. CDR3 DNA sequence: TGTGCCAGCAGTGGGGGGGCAGGGGAGGACTATGGCTACACCTTC. This gives the protein CASSGGAGEDYGYTF.

On this clonotype: The germline gene is not matched at one end of the junction; a read error may be the cause. J is TRBJ1-2 and V is TRBV11-2; D gene ambiguous. Looked up from germline, CDR1 is SGHAT and CDR2 is FQNNGV. The CDR3 length is 12 residues. CDR3 loop: CACSQANYGYTF. CDR3 coding DNA: TGTGCCTGCAGCCAGGCAAACTATGGCTACACCTTC.

The chain combines TRBV6-6 with TRBJ1-1; the D is unclear. CDR1 is MNHNY, CDR2 SVGAGI, per germline (reference sequence). The CDR3 has 16 amino acids. The ends were cut back, 0 bases at V and 0 bases at J, with 11 bases in the middle. CDR3 region: CASSYSPRRLNTEAFF. CDR3 coding DNA: TGTGCCAGCAGTTACTCACCCCGGCGTTTGAACACTGAAGCTTTCTTT.

This clonotype came up a few times. The V and J genes are TRBV6-5 and TRBJ2-5; tentative D call: TRBD1 (5 bases). Germline loops: CDR1 MNHEY, CDR2 SVGAGI. Trimming removed 8 bases from V and 2 bases from J, with 9 bases in between. The CDR3 covers 12 residues. CDR3 sequence reads: CASGREQETQYF. The CDR3 DNA reads as TGTGCCAGCGGCAGGGAACAAGAGACCCAGTACTTC.

The V and J genes are TRBV5-5 and TRBJ2-3; tentatively, D is TRBD2 (6 bases). The CDR3 extends over 19 amino acids. The germline gives CDR1 SGHKS, CDR2 YYEKEE (reference sequence). Deletions cut 0 bases from V and 2 bases from J, with 22 bases between. For the CDR3, the DNA is TGTGCCAGCAGCTTGGGGCCGAATGTGGGACTGACACCCACAGATACGCAGTATTTT. Residues: CASSLGPNVGLTPTDTQYF. Using reference TRBV5-5 and TRBJ2-3 for the parts outside the CDR3, the full variable domain is DAGVTQSPTHLIKTRGQQVTLRCSPISGHKSVSWYQQVLGQGPQFIFQYYEKEERGRGNFPDRFSARQFPNYSSELNVNALLLGDSALYLCASSLGPNVGLTPTDTQYFGPGTRLTVL.

This clonotype was detected only a few times. The rearrangement links TRBV7-9 to TRBJ2-4, with TRBD1 matching over 9 bases. CDR3 length: 11 residues. Looked up from germline, CDR1 is SEHNR and CDR2 is FQNEAQ (reference sequence). The ends lost 5 bases at V and 12 bases at J; junction bases unmatched: 2. The CDR3 coding sequence is TGTGCCAGCAGCCCGGGACAGGGTCAGTACTTC. Protein sequence: CASSPGQGQYF.

The chain uses TRBV6-1 and TRBJ2-7; 7 positions match TRBD2. Per the germline V gene, CDR1 is MNHNS and CDR2 is SASEGT. The CDR3 is made up of 12 amino acids. Unmatched junction bases numbered 11, after V lost 6 bases and J lost 12 bases. The CDR3 sequence: CASRAGSGTTYF. DNA for the CDR3: TGTGCCAGCAGGGCAGGGTCCGGGACTACGTACTTC.

The CDR3 DNA sequence: TGTGCCAGCAGCCTGACCCGGGACGGTGAGCAGTTCTTC. Translated, it gives CASSLTRDGEQFF. The V and J genes are TRBV3-1 and TRBJ2-1; D might be TRBD1 or TRBD2, each matching 5 bases. The CDR3 totals 13 residues. From germline, CDR1 is LGHDT and CDR2 YNNKEL (reference sequence). Trimming removed 4 bases from V and 9 bases from J, with 13 bases in between.

The rearrangement joins TRBV7-7 to TRBJ2-5, with a weak D call TRBD2 (5 bases). Trimming pared 5 bases from V and 5 bases from J, leaving 18 bases between. The CDR3 consists of 15 residues. Germline V gives CDR1 SSHAT, CDR2 FNYEAQ (reference sequence). In DNA form, the CDR3 reads TGTGCCAGCAGCCCGAGTAGGCTAGCCGAGGAGACCCAGTACTTC. Translation gives CASSPSRLAEETQYF.

This clonotype was detected only once. The junction does not match germline at one end; this may be a read error. As DNA, the CDR3 is TGCGCCAGCAGCTTAAACGGACAGCACTCTGGGGCCAACGTCCGGACTTTC. Protein product: CASSLNGQHSGANVRTF. The chain employs TRBV5-1 and TRBJ2-6, with D possibly matching TRBD1 (6 bases). The CDR3 is 17 residues long. Per the germline V gene, CDR1 is SGHRS and CDR2 is YFSETQ.

In this sample, this clonotype turned up a few times. The chain uses TRBV29-1 and TRBJ2-1; D possibly corresponds to TRBD2 (6 bases). The CDR3 is 13 amino acids. Between the trimmed V and J ends, which lost 5 bases and 6 bases, there was a span of 14 bases. CDR1 and CDR2 from the germline V gene are SQVTM and ANQGSEA. CDR3 protein: CSVRGGRGNEQFF. The CDR3 nucleotides read TGCAGCGTTCGGGGCGGGCGGGGCAATGAGCAGTTCTTC.

This clonotype turned up a few times. The chain links TRBV5-1 to TRBJ2-3, with D perhaps TRBD1 or TRBD2 (5 bases each). The V and J ends lost 2 bases and 0 bases respectively, with 16 bases between them. The CDR3 extends over 17 amino acids. Per germline, CDR1 SGHRS and CDR2 YFSETQ. The chain's CDR3 is CASSFGGTTTSTDTQYF. DNA of the CDR3: TGCGCCAGCAGCTTTGGTGGGACGACGACTAGCACAGATACGCAGTATTTT.

There are a few counts of this clonotype. The rearrangement joins TRBV28 to TRBJ2-5, with TRBD2 matching over 7 bases. CDR1 is MDHEN and CDR2 is SYDVKM in the germline V gene. The CDR3 contains 17 residues. The J segment lost 3 bases and the V segment lost 5 bases, leaving 15 bases of the junction unmatched. In nucleotides, the CDR3 is TGTGCCAGCAGTCGTTTAAGTCTAGCGGACATAAAAGAGACCCAGTACTTC. Translating it yields CASSRLSLADIKETQYF.

The CDR3 sequence: CASRVSGTTYNEQFF. CDR3 nucleotide sequence: TGTGCCAGCAGGGTTTCCGGGACTACCTACAATGAGCAGTTCTTC. V gene TRBV6-2 or TRBV6-3 combines with J gene TRBJ2-1, with 7 bases matching TRBD2. Germline CDR1 and CDR2: MNHEY and SVGEGT. V shed 6 bases, J shed 2 bases, and the junction held 7 bases outside the gene matches. The CDR3 consists of 15 residues.

This clonotype has more than one count but fewer than ten. The chain couples TRBV24-1 to TRBJ2-1; weak D call: TRBD1 (6 bases). The CDR3 is made up of 15 amino acids. Trimming removed 4 bases at V and 7 bases at J, with 16 bases between. Germline-derived CDR1 and CDR2 are KGHDR and SFDVKD. The CDR3 region has the DNA TGTGCCACCAGTGAGCCGGGCAGGGGCATAAATGAGCAGTTCTTC. Amino acid sequence: CATSEPGRGINEQFF.

This clonotype has at least ten counts. The J gene is TRBJ2-5, the V gene TRBV12-3 or TRBV12-4; maybe TRBD2 (6 bases). The ends were cut back, 10 bases at V and 6 bases at J, with 21 bases in the middle. This CDR3 is built from 14 residues. CDR3: CAITPTRDSQTQYF. The CDR3 nucleotides are TGTGCCATCACCCCCACCCGGGACTCCCAGACCCAGTACTTC.

The chain uses TRBV20-1 and TRBJ1-4; TRBD1 matches 7 bases. Per the germline V gene, CDR1 is DFQATT and CDR2 is SNEGSKA (reference sequence). The CDR3 is made up of 13 amino acids. The ends lost 3 bases at V and 8 bases at J; junction bases unmatched: 6. The CDR3 DNA reads TGCAGTGCTAGTACAGGGGTGGGGGAAAAACTGTTTTTT. Its protein is CSASTGVGEKLFF.

In nucleotides, the CDR3 is TGTGCCAGCAGCTGGATAACGGGGGGGTACCAAGAGACCCAGTACTTC. As protein: CASSWITGGYQETQYF. This rearrangement joins TRBV11-2 to TRBJ2-5, with TRBD2 matching over 8 bases. The germline V gene has CDR1 SGHAT and CDR2 FQNNGV. This CDR3 region has 16 residues. With 4 bases clipped from V and 0 bases from J, the junction kept 7 bases outside the gene matches.

V is TRBV5-1 and J is TRBJ2-5; 10 bases agree with TRBD2. Unmatched junction bases numbered 5, after V lost 2 bases and J lost 4 bases. The germline V gene encodes CDR1 SGHRS and CDR2 YFSETQ. The CDR3 is 15 residues long. In DNA form, the CDR3 reads TGCGCCAGCAGCTTCCAAGCGGGGGGGCCAGAGACCCAGTACTTC. Its translation is CASSFQAGGPETQYF.

About this clonotype itself: A clone one base away is much larger, so this may be a read error. The chain couples TRBV29-1 to TRBJ2-7, with no clear D. Germline V gene sequence: CDR1 SQVTM, CDR2 ANQGSEA. The CDR3 has 13 amino acids. The V gene lost 5 bases and the J gene lost 3 bases, with 14 bases spanning the gap. CDR3: CSVLSESNYEQYF. The CDR3 DNA sequence: TGCAGCGTTTTAAGCGAGTCAAACTACGAGCAGTACTTC.

This clonotype was counted only a few times. The chain employs TRBV21-1 and TRBJ2-5. TRBV21-1 is a listed pseudogene. CDR3 length: 17 amino acids. The CDR3 loop reads CASSKLSGKWYEETQYF. CDR3 in DNA: TGTGCCAGCAGCAAATTGAGTGGAAAATGGTACGAGGAGACCCAGTACTTC.

The V call is TRBV28, the J call TRBJ2-7; 8 nucleotides align to TRBD2. V lost 5 bases and J lost 6; bases outside the gene matches: 12. The V gene's germline CDR1 is MDHEN and CDR2 SYDVKM. CDR3 length: 15 residues. The CDR3 sequence is CASSDPGTSGLEQYF. CDR3 bases: TGTGCCAGCAGTGACCCCGGGACTAGTGGTCTCGAGCAGTACTTC.

This sequence joins TRBV4-1 and TRBJ2-7, with D possibly matching TRBD1 (6 bases). Trimming left V 4 bases short and J 5 bases short, with 12 bases between. CDR3 length: 13 amino acids. Germline CDR1 is MGHRA and CDR2 is YSYEKL. In DNA form, the CDR3 reads TGCGCCAGCAGCCGAGATCCAGGGGACGAGCAGTACTTC. Protein product: CASSRDPGDEQYF.

This chain uses TRBV5-1 with TRBJ2-5; 9 nucleotides align to TRBD1. The CDR3 extends over 14 amino acids. The germline CDR1 and CDR2 sequences are SGHRS and YFSETQ. Germline trimming cut 2 bases from V and 4 bases from J; bases unmatched to any gene: 3. CDR3: CASSFTGGGETQYF. The CDR3 DNA reads TGCGCCAGCAGCTTTACAGGGGGCGGAGAGACCCAGTACTTC.

This chain joins TRBV20-1 and TRBJ2-3, with 7 bases matching TRBD2. CDR3 length equals 16 residues. Germline CDR1 and CDR2: DFQATT and SNEGSKA (reference sequence). With V trimmed by 1 base and J by 0 bases, 7 bases remained unmatched. The CDR3 spells CSARADGRGSTDTQYF. As DNA, the CDR3 is TGCAGTGCTAGAGCGGACGGGCGGGGGAGCACAGATACGCAGTATTTT.

As to this clonotype: This sequence may be a read error, since a much larger clone differs from it by one base. The chain combines TRBV6-1 with TRBJ2-1; D remains ambiguous. V dropped 7 bases and J dropped 0 bases, with 13 bases sitting between them. CDR1 and CDR2 (germline): MNHNS, SASEGT. The CDR3 is 15 amino acids. CDR3 sequence: CASNPTASSYNEQFF. The CDR3 DNA is TGTGCCAGCAACCCGACGGCGAGCTCCTACAATGAGCAGTTCTTC.

This clonotype was seen a few times. V is TRBV7-3 and J is TRBJ1-2; D is undetermined. The CDR3 length is 13 residues. Between the trimmed V and J ends, which lost 5 bases and 8 bases, there was a span of 15 bases. The germline V gene encodes CDR1 SGHTA and CDR2 FQGTGA. CDR3 coding DNA: TGTGCCAGCAGCCGGGAGACCGGGTTCGGCTACACCTTC. Translating it yields CASSRETGFGYTF. The variable domain in full, completed from reference TRBV7-3 and TRBJ1-2, reads GAGVSQTPSNKVTEKGKYVELRCDPISGHTALYWYRQSLGQGPEFLIYFQGTGAADDSGLPNDRFFAVRPEGSVSTLKIQRTERGDSAVYLCASSRETGFGYTFGSGTRLTVV.